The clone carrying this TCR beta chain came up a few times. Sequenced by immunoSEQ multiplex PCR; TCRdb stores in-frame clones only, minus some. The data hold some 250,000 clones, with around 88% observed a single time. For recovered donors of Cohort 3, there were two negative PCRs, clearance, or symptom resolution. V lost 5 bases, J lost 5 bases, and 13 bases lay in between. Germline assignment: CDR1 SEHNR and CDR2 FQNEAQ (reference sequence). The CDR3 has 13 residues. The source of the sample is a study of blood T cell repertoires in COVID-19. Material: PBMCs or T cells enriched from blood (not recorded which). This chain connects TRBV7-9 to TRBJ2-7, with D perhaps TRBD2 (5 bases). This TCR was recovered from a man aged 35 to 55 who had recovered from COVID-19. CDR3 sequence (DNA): TGTGCCAGCAGCCCCGCGAGGGTCGACGAGCAGTACTTC. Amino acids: CASSPARVDEQYF. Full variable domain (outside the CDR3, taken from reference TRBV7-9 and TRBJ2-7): DTGVSQNPRHKITKRGQNVTFRCDPISEHNRLYWYRQTLGQGPEFLTYFQNEAQLEKSRLLSDRFSAERPKGSFSTLEIQRTEQGDSAMYLCASSPARVDEQYFGPGTRLTVT.